The following is a T cell receptor beta chain sequence with its context. No cognate antigen has been identified for it. No much larger clone is present one base from it, and per-base qualities are unavailable. This record belongs to a study of Graves' ophthalmopathy and Graves' hyperthyroidism (dated by TCRdb to 2016 to 2019). Context from the whole study: Hyperthyroidism was defined as stable when no progression to ophthalmopathy occurred within 18 months of follow-up. An independent validation cohort was composed of fewer than 20 hyperthyroidism patients and about 16 patients who later progressed from hyperthyroidism to ophthalmopathy. Following sample collection, hyperthyroidism patients were given methimazole at a starting dose of 30 mg daily, and ophthalmopathy patients were given high-dose intravenous methylprednisolone. To tell Graves' ophthalmopathy apart from Graves' hyperthyroidism, and to predict which patients would progress to ophthalmopathy, the study relied on TCR beta repertoire signatures. To explore V-J signatures distinguishing ophthalmopathy from hyperthyroidism, a discovery set of about a hundred patients (about 41 ophthalmopathy, 55 to 60 stable hyperthyroidism) was enrolled. In roughly 6 hyperthyroidism patients, T-cell repertoires of thyroid tissue and blood were compared. In total, under 150 blood samples were TCR-sequenced: under 45 ophthalmopathy, about 75 hyperthyroidism and roughly 17 hyperthyroidism-to-ophthalmopathy patients.

Hyperthyroidism patients were newly diagnosed, were aged 18 to 65 years, and had a disease duration under 2 months. Patients were excluded if they had other autoimmune diseases, uncontrolled infections, pregnancy or lactation. Diagnosis relied on clinical symptoms, serum thyroxine, TRAb, thyroid ultrasound and orbital computed tomography. Trizol reagent was used to extract the total RNA, and its quality was then checked on an Agilent 2100 Bioanalyzer. For repertoire sequencing, the TCR beta CDR3 regions were amplified from RNA transcripts. HTBI primers and the Qiagen OneStep RT-PCR kit were used in a first-round RT-PCR, which was followed by a second-round multiplex PCR, size selection and purification. Libraries were sequenced paired-end with 100 bp reads on an Illumina HiSeq2000. As for the authors' bioinformatics: SOAPnuke was used for read processing, and reads with adapters, uncalled bases, a mean Phred below 15, or no exact constant-primer or identifier match were discarded. COPE v1.2.5 was used to merge high-quality paired reads. Each unique nucleotide sequence was defined as a clonotype, and clonotypes were aligned to IMGT TRB V, D and J references with MiTCR v1.1. The analysis was limited to V-J combinations with a frequency above 0.0001, which together covered around 99% of the repertoires. A TCR clonal expansion and chaos score per V-J combination was defined as the ratio of F50 clonal expansion to chaos observed in the TCRdist matrix. Welch's t-statistics and random forest were used to reduce the features to some 13 V-J combinations, which were then used as input to a naive Bayes classifier. The similarity between thyroid and blood repertoires was quantified using the Morisita-Horn index. TCRdb's own reprocessing of the public reads used fastp at Q25 and MiXCR and kept productive beta chains. For every CDR3 protein sequence, its rows merge into one entry that carries the most common genes and DNA. The V and J calls were determined by TCRdb, not by the authors. The sample includes about 550,000 distinct CDR3 sequences, with under 45% observed a single time. Together, the top ten hold 3.5% to 5% of the sample.

Paper-wide results and their limitations: In validation, the model predicted ophthalmopathy progression with less than 71% sensitivity and roughly 72% specificity; some 13 predicted patients were CT-confirmed with GO in a median of about 7.1 months. Among expanded thyroid clonotypes with frequency above 0.001, most also showed up in blood, which suggests that blood repertoires may reflect the thyroid immune response. Sample size was not predetermined statistically, and investigators were not blinded to group allocation. The 13-signature model separated ophthalmopathy from stable hyperthyroidism with over 85% sensitivity and about 84% specificity in cross-validation, and 80%/75% in the test set.

The receptor comes from an adult man with Graves' hyperthyroidism. Sequencing was performed on peripheral blood or thyroid tissue (not recorded which).

The nucleotides are TGTGCCAGCAGCCGAGACGGGGGCGTCCAGCATTTT. This sequence encodes CASSRDGGVQHF. The sequence is built from TRBV7-2 and TRBJ1-5, with TRBD1 perhaps the D gene, on 6 matching bases. V loses 5 bases, J loses 12 bases, and the germline ends lie 14 bases apart. Sequences SGHTA (CDR1) and FQGNSA (CDR2) are obtained from the germline V gene. The CDR3 contains 12 residues, cysteine and phenylalanine counted. Kept here is only the CDR3 DNA, which spans 36 bases and is read in frame from base 1.